This T cell receptor (beta chain) was identified during a study of blood T cell repertoires in COVID-19. At the level of the study: Sites across the United States, Italy and Spain contributed samples from acute and convalescent COVID-19. The cDNA or gDNA used as material had been derived from T cells, B-cell-depleted T cells, or PBMCs.

Original handling: Amplification from reference gene primers served as the basis for estimated nucleated cell counts. The protocol was immunoSEQ multiplex PCR, while the TCRdb copy is restricted to in-frame clones and leaves out a portion. Clonal size and the V and J genes are those of that table, whereas D and trimming came from the DNA. In the table there are about 52,000 clones, roughly 87% of which are singletons. The CDR3 has 13 amino acids. V gave up 6 bases and J gave up 7 bases, with 13 bases separating them. From germline, CDR1 is LNHDA and CDR2 SQIVND (reference sequence). Sequenced: peripheral blood. This TCR was recovered from a human donor with active COVID-19. The donor label of this sample is uncertain. The J gene is TRBJ1-5, the V gene TRBV19; a possible D gene is TRBD1 (6 bases). The CDR3 region is CASSLGQNQPQHF. CDR3 bases: TGTGCCAGTAGCCTAGGACAGAACCAGCCCCAGCATTTT.